This T cell receptor beta chain was captured in a study of blood T cell repertoires in COVID-19. CDR1 is MNHNS and CDR2 is SASEGT in the germline V gene. There are 20 residues in the CDR3. Trimming cost V 4 bases and J 4 bases; bases outside gene matches: 20. Sequencing used immunoSEQ multiplex PCR; TCRdb keeps in-frame clones, though not all of them. The sample lists some 120,000 clones, about 88% occurring once. This sequence originates from a man over 45 with active COVID-19. Sequencing was carried out using peripheral blood. The gene calls are TRBV6-1 and TRBJ1-5; the match to TRBD1 covers 9 bases. DNA for the CDR3: TGTGCCAGCAGTGCGTCCGGGACAGGGTATGTGGTTGGGATGAATCAGCCCCAGCATTTT. Its protein is CASSASGTGYVVGMNQPQHF.